This T cell receptor (beta chain) is drawn from a study of T cell responses to AZD1222 COVID-19 vaccine. Notes on the study in general: Two AZD1222 doses significantly raised spike-specific TCR breadth and depth over controls. White British ancestry dominated among donors, who included more females, and clonal diversity was possibly underestimated. Only six people who got AZD1222 tested seropositive at baseline. Repertoire collection took place solely once the T cell response had peaked.

V was pared by 4 bases and J by 7 bases, with 17 bases between. CDR3 length equals 15 residues. Per germline, CDR1 MRHNA and CDR2 SNTAGT. Produced via immunoSEQ multiplex PCR; TCRdb's table is partial and in-frame only. Of tens of thousands of clones listed, 87% are singletons. To note about this clone: The target antigen is unknown.

The sample here was peripheral blood, taken on day 0 of AZD1222 vaccination. This TCR was sampled from an adult in good health. The chain has TRBV6-4 and TRBJ2-1; D is possibly TRBD1 (6 bases). The CDR3 is CASSVGAYSHNEQFF. The CDR3 nucleotides read TGTGCCAGCAGTGTGGGGGCCTACAGCCATAATGAGCAGTTCTTC.